This T cell receptor (beta chain) was identified in a study of blood T cells in healthy people across ages. Study-level points and caveats: Per million T cells, TCR beta diversity dropped about linearly as age rose. Diversity estimates drawn from one million T cells were deemed underestimates. It was the long-lived donors that had more naive CD4+ cells and higher diversity than aged donors.

The authors ran a second PCR of roughly 6 to 12 cycles using a sample-barcoded 5' primer and a J-beta primer mix. TCRdb passed the 5' RACE reads through MiXCR, listing each CDR3 protein once. The sample lists about 1,800,000 distinct CDR3 sequences; approximately 30% were seen once. CDR3 length: 13 residues. The germline CDR1 and CDR2 sequences are SGHRS and YFSETQ. Trimming removed 3 bases from V and 7 bases from J, with 11 bases in between. A few counts support this clonotype. The antigen is not known. Source material: blood. The sequence was collected from a woman aged 25-40 years in good health. This sequence joins TRBV5-1 and TRBJ2-1, with D perhaps being TRBD1 or TRBD2 (5 bases each). The CDR3 sequence: CASSSAGTNEQFF. DNA of the CDR3: TGCGCCAGCAGCTCGGCAGGGACGAATGAGCAGTTCTTC.